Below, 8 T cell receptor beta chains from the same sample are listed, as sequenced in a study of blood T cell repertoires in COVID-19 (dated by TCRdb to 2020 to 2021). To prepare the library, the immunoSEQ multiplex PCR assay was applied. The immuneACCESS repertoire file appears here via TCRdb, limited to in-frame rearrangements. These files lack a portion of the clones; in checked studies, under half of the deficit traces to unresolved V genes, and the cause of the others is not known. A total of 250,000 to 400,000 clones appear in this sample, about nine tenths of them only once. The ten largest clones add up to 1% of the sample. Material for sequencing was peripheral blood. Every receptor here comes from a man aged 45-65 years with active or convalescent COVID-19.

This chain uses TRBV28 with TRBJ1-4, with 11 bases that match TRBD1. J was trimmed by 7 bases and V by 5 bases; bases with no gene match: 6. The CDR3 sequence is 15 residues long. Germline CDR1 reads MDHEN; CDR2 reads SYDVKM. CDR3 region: CASSVPGTGGEKLFF. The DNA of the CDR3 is TGTGCCAGCAGTGTACCCGGGACAGGGGGTGAAAAACTGTTTTTT.

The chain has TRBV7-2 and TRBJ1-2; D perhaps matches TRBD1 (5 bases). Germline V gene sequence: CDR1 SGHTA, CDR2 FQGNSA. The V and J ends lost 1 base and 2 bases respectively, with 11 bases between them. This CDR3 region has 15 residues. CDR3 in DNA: TGTGCCAGCAGCTTAGGGGCAGGGAGGAACTATGGCTACACCTTC. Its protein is CASSLGAGRNYGYTF. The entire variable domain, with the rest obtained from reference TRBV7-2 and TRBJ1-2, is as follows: GAGVSQSPSNKVTEKGKDVELRCDPISGHTALYWYRQSLGQGLEFLIYFQGNSAPDKSGLPSDRFSAERTGGSVSTLTIQRTQQEDSAVYLCASSLGAGRNYGYTFGSGTRLTVV.

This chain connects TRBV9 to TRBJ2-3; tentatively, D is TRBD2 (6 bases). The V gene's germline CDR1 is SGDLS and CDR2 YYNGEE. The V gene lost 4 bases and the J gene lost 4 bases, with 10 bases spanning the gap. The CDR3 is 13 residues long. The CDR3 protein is CASSLLAADTQYF. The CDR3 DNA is TGTGCCAGCAGCCTACTAGCTGCAGATACGCAGTATTTT.

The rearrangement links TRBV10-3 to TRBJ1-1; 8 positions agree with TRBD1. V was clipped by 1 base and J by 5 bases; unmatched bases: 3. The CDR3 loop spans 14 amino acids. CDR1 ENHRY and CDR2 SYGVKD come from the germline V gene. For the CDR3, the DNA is TGTGCCATCAGTGAGTTGGACAGGGAGACTGAAGCTTTCTTT. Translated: CAISELDRETEAFF.

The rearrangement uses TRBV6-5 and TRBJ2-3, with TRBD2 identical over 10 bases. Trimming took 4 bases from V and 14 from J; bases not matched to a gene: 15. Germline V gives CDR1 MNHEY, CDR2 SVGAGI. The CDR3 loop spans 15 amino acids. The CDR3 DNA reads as TGTGCCAGCAGTTTCGAGCGGGGGGGAGTTAATATCCTGTATTTT. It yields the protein CASSFERGGVNILYF.

In nucleotides, the CDR3 is TGTGCCAGTACGGGCAGGGAAGGACTAAATGAAAAACTGTTTTTT. It specifies CASTGREGLNEKLFF. The rearrangement joins TRBV19 to TRBJ1-4; D is possibly TRBD1 (5 bases). This CDR3 has 15 amino acids. Trimming cost V 7 bases and J 5 bases, with 17 bases left between them. Germline V gene data show CDR1 as LNHDA and CDR2 as SQIVND (reference sequence).

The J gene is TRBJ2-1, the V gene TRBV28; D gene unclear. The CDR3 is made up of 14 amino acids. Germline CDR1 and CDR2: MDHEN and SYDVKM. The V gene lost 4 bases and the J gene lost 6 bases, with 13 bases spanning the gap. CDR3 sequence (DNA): TGTGCCAGCAGTTATGAACTCCCAGGCAATGAGCAGTTCTTC. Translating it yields CASSYELPGNEQFF.

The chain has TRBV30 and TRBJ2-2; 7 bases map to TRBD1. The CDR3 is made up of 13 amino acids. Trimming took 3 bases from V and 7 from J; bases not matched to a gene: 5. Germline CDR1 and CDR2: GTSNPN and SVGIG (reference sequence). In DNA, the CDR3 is TGTGCCTGGAGCCTACAGGGGTTCGGGGAGCTGTTTTTT. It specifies CAWSLQGFGELFF.